This TCR beta chain was found in a study of CD8 T cells in ankylosing spondylitis. Each CDR3 protein is one row after TCRdb ran MiXCR on the 5' RACE reads. This table holds 150,000 to 200,000 distinct CDR3 sequences, around 13% found once. Study-wide points: Significantly higher representation of disease-linked clones was reported for matched ankylosing spondylitis synovial fluid. Existing reports had already noted some motif variants in reactive arthritis synovial fluid and blood. Fewer than ten highly homologous variants made up a TCR beta motif, and this motif appeared characteristic of ankylosing spondylitis blood.

The J segment lost 3 bases and the V segment lost 5 bases, leaving 11 bases of the junction unmatched. The CDR3 is made up of 18 amino acids. The germline gives CDR1 SGHVS, CDR2 FNYEAQ. As for this clonotype: What it binds is not known.

This receptor was identified in a male donor with ankylosing spondylitis or in good health (not recorded which). The sample was blood, either unsorted or a sorted T cell fraction (not recorded which). The V and J genes are TRBV7-6 and TRBJ2-1, with 12 bases fitting TRBD2. In DNA form, the CDR3 reads TGTGCCAGCAGCCCCGGGACTAGCGGGTTGGGGGTCTACAATGAGCAGTTCTTC. Its protein is CASSPGTSGLGVYNEQFF.